Following are 25 T cell receptor beta chains from one sample sequenced in a study of OX40 agonist ivuxolimab in advanced cancers. This table comes from immunoSEQ multiplex PCR, and its TCRdb copy is limited to in-frame clones, with some not included. The data contain over 70,000 clones, approximately 94% of them singletons. The sequences come from CD4+ or CD8+ T cells sorted from blood, collected in a trial of the OX40 agonist ivuxolimab. These receptor sequences come from an adult with an advanced solid tumor such as melanoma, head and neck, liver or kidney cancer.

This sequence joins TRBV9 and TRBJ2-1; D gene ambiguous. V shed 4 bases and J shed 8 bases, with 10 bases lying between them. The CDR3 covers 12 residues. Germline-derived CDR1 and CDR2 are SGDLS and YYNGEE. Here the CDR3 reads CASSLVDDEQFF. The CDR3 region has the DNA TGTGCCAGCAGCCTAGTTGACGATGAGCAGTTCTTC.

The genes are TRBV6-6 and TRBJ2-7; maybe TRBD2 (5 bases). This CDR3 has 13 amino acids. V gave up 7 bases and J gave up 5 bases, with 15 bases separating them. CDR1 and CDR2 (germline): MNHNY, SVGAGI (reference sequence). CDR3 amino acids: CASTELFGDEQYF. The CDR3 DNA reads as TGTGCCAGCACCGAACTTTTCGGGGACGAGCAGTACTTC.

The V gene is TRBV7-9, the J gene TRBJ1-2; D remains ambiguous. Trimming removed 5 bases from V and 4 bases from J, with 14 bases in between. The germline V gene encodes CDR1 SEHNR and CDR2 FQNEAQ (reference sequence). CDR3 length equals 14 residues. As DNA, the CDR3 is TGTGCCAGCAGCCACCCCGGGTTCCCCTATGGCTACACCTTC. As protein: CASSHPGFPYGYTF.

This clone was observed once. The chain has TRBV4-2 and TRBJ2-5, with 15 bases aligning to TRBD2. J was trimmed by 0 bases and V by 0 bases; bases with no gene match: 5. The CDR3 contains 19 residues. From germline, CDR1 is LGHNA and CDR2 YNFKEQ. The CDR3 is CASSQEGTSGGPYQETQYF. The CDR3 DNA reads as TGTGCCAGCAGCCAAGAGGGGACTAGCGGGGGGCCATACCAAGAGACCCAGTACTTC.

This clone was detected once. V usage is TRBV4-3 and J usage is TRBJ1-3; tentatively, D is TRBD1 (5 bases). The V gene's germline CDR1 is LGHNA and CDR2 YSLEER. Between the trimmed V and J ends, which lost 1 base and 0 bases, there was a span of 10 bases. The CDR3 extends over 16 amino acids. CDR3 residues: CASSQGLDNSGNTIYF. CDR3 sequence (DNA): TGCGCCAGCAGCCAAGGACTGGACAACTCTGGAAACACCATATATTTT.

This clone occurred a few times. V is TRBV14 and J is TRBJ1-5, with a possible D match to TRBD1 (5 bases). With 1 base removed from V and 12 bases from J, the gap between germline ends came to 10 bases. CDR1 and CDR2 (germline): SGHDN, FVKESK. This CDR3 has 12 residues. CDR3 in amino acids: CASSQGGFHQHF. CDR3 DNA sequence: TGTGCCAGCAGCCAAGGGGGGTTTCACCAGCATTTT.

V and J are TRBV2 and TRBJ2-7; D is unclear. Germline loops: CDR1 SNHLY, CDR2 FYNNEI. This CDR3 is 12 amino acids long. V was clipped by 10 bases and J by 1 base, with 11 bases between them. The CDR3 DNA is TGTGCCATTAGCAATTTATCCTACGAGCAGTACTTC. Translation gives CAISNLSYEQYF.

CDR3: CASSMNVYEQYF. The DNA of the CDR3 is TGTGCCAGTAGTATGAATGTCTACGAGCAGTACTTC. The chain links TRBV19 to TRBJ2-7; D is undetermined. CDR1 and CDR2 (germline): LNHDA, SQIVND (reference sequence). The V and J ends lost 3 bases and 3 bases respectively, with 6 bases between them. The CDR3 length is 12 residues.

This rearrangement joins TRBV14 to TRBJ1-2; 9 bases fit TRBD1. The CDR3 extends over 18 amino acids. Germline CDR1 SGHDN, CDR2 FVKESK. V shed 0 bases and J 6 bases; nucleotides not matched to a gene: 14. CDR3 sequence (DNA): TGTGCCAGCAGCCAAGATGAGGACAGGGGACCTCAGGGTGATGGCTACACCTTC. Translation gives CASSQDEDRGPQGDGYTF.

The genes are TRBV7-6 and TRBJ2-3, with no clear D. Germline V CDR1 and CDR2: SGHVS, FNYEAQ. There are 15 residues in the CDR3. V was trimmed by 1 base and J by 0 bases, leaving 8 bases between them. The CDR3 DNA reads TGTGCCAGCAGCTTAGAAATAGCTAGCACAGATACGCAGTATTTT. Its protein product is CASSLEIASTDTQYF. The full variable domain, its missing parts supplied by reference TRBV7-6 and TRBJ2-3, is GAGVSQSPRYKVTKRGQDVALRCDPISGHVSLYWYRQALGQGPEFLTYFNYEAQQDKSGLPNDRFSAERPEGSISTLTIQRTEQRDSAMYRCASSLEIASTDTQYFGPGTRLTVL.

This clone was seen more than once but under ten times. The chain has TRBV7-6 and TRBJ1-5; 9 bases fit TRBD1. Germline trimming cut 5 bases from V and 4 bases from J; bases unmatched to any gene: 3. The CDR3 sequence is 14 residues long. The germline V gene has CDR1 SGHVS and CDR2 FNYEAQ. This CDR3 reads CASSPGQGNQPQHF. CDR3 in DNA: TGTGCCAGCAGCCCGGGACAGGGTAATCAGCCCCAGCATTTT.

The V gene is TRBV27, the J gene TRBJ1-1, with 7 positions matching TRBD1. CDR1 and CDR2 from the germline V gene are MNHEY and SMNVEV (reference sequence). This CDR3 is built from 12 residues. J was trimmed by 8 bases and V by 6 bases; bases with no gene match: 6. The CDR3 loop reads CASSMTGTEAFF. The CDR3 bases are TGTGCCAGCAGCATGACAGGGACGGAAGCTTTCTTT.

The rearrangement links TRBV7-6 to TRBJ2-1; 11 bases are shared with TRBD1. Germline V gene sequence: CDR1 SGHVS, CDR2 FNYEAQ. Trimming took 5 bases from V and 7 from J; bases not matched to a gene: 7. This CDR3 has 15 amino acids. The CDR3 nucleotides are TGTGCCAGCAGCATCGGACAGGGGGCGACGAATGAGCAGTTCTTC. Protein: CASSIGQGATNEQFF.

The chain couples TRBV4-3 to TRBJ2-2; D may be TRBD1 (6 bases). Per germline, CDR1 LGHNA and CDR2 YSLEER. V gave up 0 bases and J gave up 0 bases, with 11 bases separating them. CDR3 size: 17 residues. The CDR3 region has the DNA TGCGCCAGCAGCCAAGAGGACAGCGCCTCGAACACCGGGGAGCTGTTTTTT. Its translation: CASSQEDSASNTGELFF.

The chain recombines TRBV7-9 with TRBJ2-1; 7 bases are a match to TRBD1. There are 19 residues in the CDR3. With 1 base clipped from V and 0 bases from J, the junction kept 12 bases outside the gene matches. CDR1 is SEHNR, CDR2 FQNEAQ, per germline (reference sequence). For the CDR3, the DNA is TGTGCCAGCAGCTTAGAGGGGGCACGGGGAAGGATCTCCTACAATGAGCAGTTCTTC. Its translation: CASSLEGARGRISYNEQFF.

This sequence joins TRBV5-6 and TRBJ2-3; no clear D gene. Trimming took off 0 bases at V and 5 bases at J, with 13 bases between the two ends. There are 15 residues in the CDR3. Per germline, CDR1 SGHDT and CDR2 YYEEEE. CDR3: CASSLASGWKDTQYF. In DNA form, the CDR3 reads TGTGCCAGCAGCTTGGCGTCGGGCTGGAAAGATACGCAGTATTTT.

J is TRBJ1-2 and V is TRBV6-5; D is undetermined. Trimming removed 0 bases at V and 8 bases at J, with 10 bases between. The CDR3 runs to 13 residues. Germline CDR1 reads MNHEY; CDR2 reads SVGAGI. Written as DNA, the CDR3 is TGTGCCAGCAGTTACTCCGGGGAGGAAGGCTACACCTTC. Protein sequence: CASSYSGEEGYTF.

This chain links TRBV29-1 with TRBJ1-1, with TRBD1 matching over 8 bases. The ends lost 3 bases at V and 10 bases at J; junction bases unmatched: 13. The length of the CDR3 is 14 residues. Germline V gives CDR1 SQVTM, CDR2 ANQGSEA. The DNA for the CDR3 is TGCAGCGTTGAGTGGGGCGGACAGGGCCCGGTAGCTTTCTTT. Residues: CSVEWGGQGPVAFF.

The chain recombines TRBV13 with TRBJ2-5; D not resolved. Trimming pared 3 bases from V and 5 bases from J, leaving 13 bases between. The CDR3 runs to 14 residues. Germline V lookup: CDR1 PRHDT, CDR2 FYEKMQ (reference sequence). The CDR3 reads CASSLRLRRETQYF. The DNA for the CDR3 is TGTGCCAGCAGCTTGCGTCTTCGTAGGGAGACCCAGTACTTC.

This chain uses TRBV2 with TRBJ2-3; no clear D gene. Germline CDR1 reads SNHLY; CDR2 reads FYNNEI. V was clipped by 3 bases and J by 5 bases, with 15 bases between them. The CDR3 is 15 amino acids. DNA for the CDR3: TGTGCCAGCAGTGAGCCGCGAGCAAGTAGAGATACGCAGTATTTT. As protein: CASSEPRASRDTQYF.

J is TRBJ2-3 and V is TRBV10-3; the match to TRBD2 covers 10 bases. V lost 7 bases, J lost 2 bases, and 6 bases stayed unmatched. This CDR3 has 15 amino acids. The V gene's germline CDR1 is ENHRY and CDR2 SYGVKD. This CDR3 reads CAIKGLADNTDTQYF. Written as DNA, the CDR3 is TGTGCCATCAAAGGACTAGCGGATAACACAGATACGCAGTATTTT.

This chain joins TRBV7-9 and TRBJ1-5, with D perhaps matching TRBD1 (5 bases). The CDR3 loop spans 14 amino acids. The germline CDR1 and CDR2 sequences are SEHNR and FQNEAQ (reference sequence). Trimming pared 1 base from V and 5 bases from J, leaving 9 bases between. The CDR3 reads CASSLGRGDQPQHF. In DNA, the CDR3 is TGTGCCAGCAGCTTAGGCAGAGGGGATCAGCCCCAGCATTTT.

The table lists this clone with a few counts. V gene TRBV4-1 combines with J gene TRBJ2-7; no definite D call. Germline V gene lookup returns CDR1 MGHRA and CDR2 YSYEKL. CDR3 length: 13 residues. V dropped 0 bases and J dropped 4 bases, with 7 bases sitting between them. The CDR3 protein is CASSQERLYEQYF. For the CDR3, the DNA is TGCGCCAGCAGCCAAGAAAGGCTATACGAGCAGTACTTC.

This sequence joins TRBV11-2 and TRBJ1-2; unclear D gene. CDR1 and CDR2 from the germline V gene are SGHAT and FQNNGV. This CDR3 has 13 amino acids. V was trimmed by 5 bases and J by 3 bases, leaving 10 bases between them. In nucleotides, the CDR3 is TGTGCCAGCAGCCCCGGCCTTGACTATGGCTACACCTTC. Its translation is CASSPGLDYGYTF.

The J gene is TRBJ2-3, the V gene TRBV2, with 8 bases that match TRBD2. Trimming cost V 5 bases and J 3 bases; bases outside gene matches: 16. Germline V gene lookup returns CDR1 SNHLY and CDR2 FYNNEI. The CDR3 contains 18 residues. Here the CDR3 reads CASSRGALELAGTDTQYF. The CDR3 region has the DNA TGTGCCAGCAGTCGTGGGGCTCTGGAGCTAGCGGGTACAGATACGCAGTATTTT.